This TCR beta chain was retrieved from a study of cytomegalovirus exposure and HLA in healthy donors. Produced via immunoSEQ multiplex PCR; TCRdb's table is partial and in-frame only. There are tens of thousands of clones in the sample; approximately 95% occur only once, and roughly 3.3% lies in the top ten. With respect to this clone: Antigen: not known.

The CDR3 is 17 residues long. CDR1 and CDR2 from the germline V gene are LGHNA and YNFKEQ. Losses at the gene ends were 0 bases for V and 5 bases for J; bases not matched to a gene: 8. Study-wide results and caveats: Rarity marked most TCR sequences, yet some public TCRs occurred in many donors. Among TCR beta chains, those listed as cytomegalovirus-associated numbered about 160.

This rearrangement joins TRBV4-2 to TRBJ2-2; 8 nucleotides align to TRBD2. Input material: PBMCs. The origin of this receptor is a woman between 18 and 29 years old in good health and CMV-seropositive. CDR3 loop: CASSQDFGGAGTGELFF. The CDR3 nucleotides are TGTGCCAGCAGCCAAGATTTCGGGGGGGCGGGTACCGGGGAGCTGTTTTTT.